Listed here are 26 T cell receptor beta chains from one sample, sequenced in a study of CD8 T cells in Susac syndrome. RNA, at roughly 0.5 to 1 ug, was reverse transcribed with random hexamers. A single record per CDR3 protein comes from TCRdb applying MiXCR to the immunoSEQ multiplex PCR reads. The sample holds roughly 200,000 distinct CDR3 sequences; roughly 95% are singletons and the top ten take 0.095% to 0.12%. Sequencing was carried out using CD4+ T cells from PBMCs. Receptor source: a human donor in good health.

The CDR3 region has the DNA TGTGCCAGCAGTCGCGCCAGCGGGGAGCTGTTTTTT. It is translated as CASSRASGELFF. V is TRBV3-1 and J is TRBJ2-2, with D unclear. V lost 6 bases to trimming and J lost 7 bases, with 9 bases between them. This CDR3 is 12 amino acids long. Germline values: CDR1 LGHDT, CDR2 YNNKEL (reference sequence).

This chain uses TRBV9 with TRBJ2-1; 9 bases match TRBD2. CDR1 is SGDLS and CDR2 is YYNGEE in the germline V gene. With V trimmed by 0 bases and J by 7 bases, 8 bases remained unmatched. The CDR3 totals 16 residues. CDR3 sequence: CASSVVLAGPGNEQFF. Written as DNA, the CDR3 is TGTGCCAGCAGCGTAGTACTAGCGGGCCCAGGGAATGAGCAGTTCTTC. The complete variable domain, with remaining parts taken from reference TRBV9 and TRBJ2-1, reads DSGVTQTPKHLITATGQRVTLRCSPRSGDLSVYWYQQSLDQGLQFLIQYYNGEERAKGNILERFSAQQFPDLHSELNLSSLELGDSALYFCASSVVLAGPGNEQFFGPGTRLTVL.

The chain combines TRBV24-1 with TRBJ2-1; TRBD1 matches 10 bases. V lost 6 bases and J lost 6; bases outside the gene matches: 10. This CDR3 comprises 16 residues. Germline loops: CDR1 KGHDR, CDR2 SFDVKD. CDR3 bases: TGTGCCACCAGTCAACGGGACAGGGGAGTTGGCAATGAGCAGTTCTTC. Translation: CATSQRDRGVGNEQFF.

The rearrangement links TRBV2 to TRBJ2-1, with no clear D. Trimming cost V 4 bases and J 5 bases, with 15 bases left between them. The CDR3 is 15 amino acids. The germline V gene has CDR1 SNHLY and CDR2 FYNNEI. The chain's CDR3 is CASSALGQADNEQFF. CDR3 nucleotide sequence: TGTGCCAGCAGTGCTCTCGGGCAGGCTGACAATGAGCAGTTCTTC.

The chain is built from TRBV7-8 and TRBJ2-6, with 7 bases identical to TRBD1. V shed 1 base and J 0 bases; nucleotides not matched to a gene: 12. Germline V CDR1 and CDR2: SGHVS, FQNEAQ. The CDR3 extends over 20 amino acids. The CDR3 nucleotides read TGTGCCAGCAGCTTAGTTTTGGGGACAGCTAGATTCTCTGGGGCCAACGTCCTGACTTTC. Translated, it gives CASSLVLGTARFSGANVLTF.

The V call is TRBV28, the J call TRBJ2-7; 9 nucleotides align to TRBD1. Trimming took 6 bases from V and 6 from J; bases not matched to a gene: 9. The CDR3 runs to 14 residues. Germline CDR1 MDHEN, CDR2 SYDVKM. The CDR3 here is CASREQGASGEQYV. Here the CDR3 DNA reads TGTGCCAGCAGGGAACAGGGGGCGTCGGGCGAGCAGTACGTC.

The rearrangement uses TRBV11-1 and TRBJ2-5; 9 positions match TRBD2. The junction had 3 bases not matched to a gene; V was cut back by 0 bases and J by 1 base. This CDR3 is built from 16 residues. Germline loops: CDR1 SGHAT, CDR2 FQDESV (reference sequence). The CDR3 DNA follows: TGTGCCAGCAGCTTAGCCGGACTAGCGATCCAAGAGACCCAGTACTTC. As protein: CASSLAGLAIQETQYF.

The CDR3 coding sequence is TGTGCCAGCAGTTCTGGCAAATCCTATGGCTACACCTTC. Translated, it gives CASSSGKSYGYTF. This chain joins TRBV6-5 and TRBJ1-2; no reliable D call. Germline V lookup: CDR1 MNHEY, CDR2 SVGAGI. The V end lost 4 bases, the J end lost 4 bases, and 10 bases lay between the germline ends. This CDR3 comprises 13 residues.

The J gene is TRBJ2-7, the V gene TRBV7-2, with a weak D call TRBD2 (6 bases). Trimming shortened V by 1 base and J by 3 bases, and 16 bases separated the two germline ends. The V gene's germline CDR1 is SGHTA and CDR2 FQGNSA. There are 16 residues in the CDR3. CDR3 nucleotides: TGTGCCAGCAGCTTAGTCTTCGCGGGACCCGTCTACGAGCAGTACTTC. Translating gives CASSLVFAGPVYEQYF.

This clonotype has just one count. The chain uses TRBV20-1 and TRBJ2-3; D is tentatively TRBD1 or TRBD2 (6 bases each). Germline V gene data show CDR1 as DFQATT and CDR2 as SNEGSKA (reference sequence). V was trimmed by 6 bases and J by 7 bases, leaving 11 bases between them. The CDR3 extends over 11 amino acids. This chain's CDR3 is CSAGGGNTQYF. The CDR3 DNA reads as TGCAGTGCGGGGGGCGGGAATACGCAGTATTTT.

This clonotype showed up just once. The rearrangement joins TRBV10-3 to TRBJ1-2, with a tentative D call TRBD1 (5 bases). Germline V lookup: CDR1 ENHRY, CDR2 SYGVKD. The CDR3 has 16 residues. Trimming cost V 0 bases and J 2 bases, with 13 bases left between them. The chain's CDR3 is CAISESGPGANYGYTF. The DNA of the CDR3 is TGTGCCATCAGTGAGTCGGGTCCCGGGGCCAACTATGGCTACACCTTC.

V usage is TRBV15 and J usage is TRBJ2-1; 9 bases align to TRBD2. The germline V gene has CDR1 LNHNV and CDR2 YYDKDF (reference sequence). V shed 0 bases and J 13 bases; nucleotides not matched to a gene: 13. CDR3 length: 16 residues. The CDR3 spells CATSRDPLAGMAYQFF. DNA for the CDR3: TGTGCCACCAGCAGAGATCCGCTAGCGGGAATGGCCTATCAGTTCTTC.

Details on this clonotype: An end of the junction does not agree with germline; a read error may underlie this. The chain carries TRBV7-6 and TRBJ2-1; the D gene is possibly TRBD1 (5 bases). Per germline, CDR1 SGHVS and CDR2 FNYEAQ. The CDR3 sequence is 11 residues long. The CDR3 loop is CASGAWTPGLF. The DNA of the CDR3 is TGTGCCAGCGGGGCGTGGACCCCAGGCCTCTTC.

CDR3 residues: CRGGAGETQYF. DNA of the CDR3: TGCCGCGGGGGGGCCGGGGAGACCCAGTACTTC. The chain carries TRBV20-1 and TRBJ2-5; TRBD2 aligns across 9 bases. Germline V gene sequence: CDR1 DFQATT, CDR2 SNEGSKA (reference sequence). CDR3 length: 11 residues.

J is TRBJ1-2 and V is TRBV20-1; 7 bases line up with TRBD1. Germline loops: CDR1 DFQATT, CDR2 SNEGSKA (reference sequence). CDR3 length: 14 amino acids. J was trimmed by 4 bases and V by 3 bases; bases with no gene match: 8. The CDR3 is CSASDRAKGYGYTF. DNA for the CDR3: TGCAGTGCTAGTGACAGGGCTAAAGGCTATGGCTACACCTTC.

The rearrangement joins TRBV5-1 to TRBJ1-5; D ambiguous. The V end was cut by 0 bases, the J end by 0 bases, with 7 bases between. This CDR3 spans 15 amino acids. Germline loops: CDR1 SGHRS, CDR2 YFSETQ. For the CDR3, the DNA is TGCGCCAGCAGCTTGGAAGGGTATAGCAATCAGCCCCAGCATTTT. Its translation is CASSLEGYSNQPQHF.

V and J are TRBV18 and TRBJ1-6; the D gene is possibly TRBD1 (6 bases). With 3 bases removed from V and 8 bases from J, the gap between germline ends came to 11 bases. Per the germline V gene, CDR1 is KGHSH and CDR2 is LQKENI. This CDR3 comprises 14 residues. CDR3 sequence reads: CASSPSGADSPLHF. CDR3 nucleotides: TGTGCCAGCTCACCCTCAGGGGCCGATTCACCCCTCCACTTT.

The V call is TRBV6-2 or TRBV6-3, the J call TRBJ2-7; D assignment may be TRBD1 or TRBD2 (6 bases each). Germline V lookup: CDR1 MNHEY, CDR2 SVGEGT. The CDR3 loop spans 15 amino acids. V was shortened by 6 bases and J by 0 bases, with 15 bases between the two germline ends. The CDR3 nucleotides are TGTGCCAGCAGCCCCGGTAGGGGGGCCTCCTACGAGCAGTACTTC. Translation gives CASSPGRGASYEQYF.

The V call is TRBV19, the J call TRBJ1-5; possible D gene TRBD1, 6 bases. The CDR3 totals 14 residues. V was cut by 6 bases and J by 4 bases, with 13 bases left in between. CDR1 is LNHDA, CDR2 SQIVND, per germline (reference sequence). This chain's CDR3 is CASSRQADNQPQHF. In DNA, the CDR3 is TGTGCCAGTAGCCGACAGGCGGATAATCAGCCCCAGCATTTT.

The chain uses TRBV12-3 or TRBV12-4 and TRBJ1-5, with D perhaps TRBD1 (5 bases). The V and J ends lost 3 bases and 0 bases respectively, with 9 bases between them. The CDR3 contains 15 residues. The CDR3: CASSLGPNSNQPQHF. The DNA of the CDR3 is TGTGCCAGCAGTTTGGGGCCCAATAGCAATCAGCCCCAGCATTTT.

This clonotype was picked up one time. The rearrangement uses TRBV27 and TRBJ2-6; D call uncertain. The ends were cut back, 0 bases at V and 5 bases at J, with 17 bases in the middle. Per germline, CDR1 MNHEY and CDR2 SMNVEV (reference sequence). This CDR3 region has 18 residues. The CDR3 DNA follows: TGTGCCAGCAGTTTATCGGTAACCGGTTTGAGGTGGGCCAACGTCCTGACTTTC. Amino acids: CASSLSVTGLRWANVLTF.

CDR3 in amino acids: CASKAVGWREQFF. CDR3 DNA sequence: TGTGCCAGCAAGGCGGTAGGTTGGAGAGAGCAGTTCTTC. The rearrangement links TRBV3-1 to TRBJ2-1; unclear D gene. With 7 bases removed from V and 10 bases from J, the gap between germline ends came to 17 bases. The CDR3 runs to 13 residues. Germline V lookup: CDR1 LGHDT, CDR2 YNNKEL (reference sequence).

The chain joins TRBV28 to TRBJ1-2; D possibly corresponds to TRBD1 (5 bases). There are 10 residues in the CDR3. Germline assignment: CDR1 MDHEN and CDR2 SYDVKM. DNA of the CDR3: TGTGCTCGGAACCAGGGCTGCTACACCTTC. It translates to CARNQGCYTF.

A single count supports this clonotype. The rearrangement uses TRBV4-3 and TRBJ1-2; 7 bases align to TRBD1. V shed 3 bases and J 1 base; nucleotides not matched to a gene: 5. Germline lookup yields CDR1 LGHNA and CDR2 YSLEER. This CDR3 has 15 amino acids. CDR3 in amino acids: CASSQRTGGNYGYTF. DNA for the CDR3: TGCGCCAGCAGCCAGAGGACAGGCGGTAACTATGGCTACACCTTC.

This rearrangement joins TRBV20-1 to TRBJ2-7, with 8 bases that match TRBD1. This CDR3 comprises 15 residues. V shed 5 bases and J 2 bases; nucleotides not matched to a gene: 11. CDR1 DFQATT and CDR2 SNEGSKA come from the germline V gene (reference sequence). The CDR3 nucleotides read TGCAGTGCTTTTACCTGGACAGGGAGTACCTACGAGCAGTACTTC. It translates to CSAFTWTGSTYEQYF.

This chain connects TRBV20-1 to TRBJ1-1, with D hard to call. Germline values: CDR1 DFQATT, CDR2 SNEGSKA (reference sequence). The CDR3 sequence is 13 residues long. V was clipped by 6 bases and J by 1 base, with 12 bases between them. The CDR3 loop reads CSAENKANTEAFF. In nucleotides, the CDR3 is TGCAGTGCGGAAAACAAAGCGAACACTGAAGCTTTCTTT.